A selection of T cell receptor beta chains follows, all from one sample in a study of T cells in Graves' hyperthyroidism and ophthalmopathy. From the multiplex PCR reads, TCRdb called clonotypes with MiXCR, one entry per CDR3 protein. The sample comprises roughly 530,000 distinct CDR3 sequences, approximately 17% of which are singletons, and around 17% rests with the top ten. The sequencing input was blood. The receptors shown here come from a woman aged 18 to 35 with Graves' ophthalmopathy. Each CDR3 is given with its conserved first and last residue. Each record gives: V gene, J gene, clone size, D gene, CDR3 protein, CDR3 DNA. D genes are given only for firm matches. Size tells how often a clone was seen (once, few, many) or the class of an expanded clone, and some rows leave it out.

v_call: TRBV7-2
j_call: TRBJ2-6
clone_size: -
d_call: -
cdr3_aa: CASSLDGSGANVLTF
cdr3_nt: TGTGCCAGCAGCTTAGATGGCTCTGGGGCCAACGTCCTGACTTTC

v_call: TRBV20-1
j_call: TRBJ2-2
clone_size: -
d_call: TRBD1
cdr3_aa: CSARDNRGRTGELFF
cdr3_nt: TGCAGTGCTAGAGATAACAGGGGGCGAACCGGGGAGCTGTTTTTT

v_call: TRBV28
j_call: TRBJ2-3
clone_size: many
d_call: TRBD1
cdr3_aa: CASSPDRGRRDTQYF
cdr3_nt: TGTGCCAGCAGCCCCGACAGGGGGCGTAGAGATACGCAGTATTTT

v_call: TRBV20-1
j_call: TRBJ2-4
clone_size: -
d_call: TRBD2
cdr3_aa: CSARASGGALGKNIQYF
cdr3_nt: TGCAGTGCTAGAGCCAGCGGGGGGGCTTTGGGCAAAAACATTCAGTACTTC

v_call: TRBV6-2/TRBV6-3
j_call: TRBJ1-5
clone_size: -
d_call: -
cdr3_aa: CASSSDRYQPQHF
cdr3_nt: TGTGCCAGCAGTTCCGACAGATATCAGCCCCAGCATTTT

v_call: TRBV5-4
j_call: TRBJ2-5
clone_size: few
d_call: TRBD2
cdr3_aa: CASSADSSGRRLQETQYF
cdr3_nt: TGTGCCAGCAGCGCAGACTCTAGCGGGAGAAGGCTTCAAGAGACCCAGTACTTC

v_call: TRBV11-2
j_call: TRBJ1-6
clone_size: few
d_call: TRBD1
cdr3_aa: CASSFTTGGDIYNSPLHF
cdr3_nt: TGTGCCAGCAGCTTCACTACAGGGGGTGACATTTATAATTCACCCCTCCACTTT

v_call: TRBV20-1
j_call: TRBJ2-1
clone_size: few
d_call: TRBD2
cdr3_aa: CSVRGVIAGEGNEQFF
cdr3_nt: TGCAGTGTAAGAGGTGTCATAGCGGGGGAAGGGAATGAGCAGTTCTTC

v_call: TRBV19
j_call: TRBJ1-5
clone_size: many
d_call: TRBD1
cdr3_aa: CASSLEGQGANQPQHF
cdr3_nt: TGTGCCAGTAGCCTGGAAGGACAGGGGGCCAATCAGCCCCAGCATTTT

v_call: TRBV7-2
j_call: TRBJ2-1
clone_size: -
d_call: TRBD2
cdr3_aa: CASKGTSGTGEQFF
cdr3_nt: TGTGCCAGCAAAGGGACTAGCGGGACGGGTGAGCAGTTCTTC

v_call: TRBV3-1
j_call: TRBJ1-5
clone_size: many
d_call: TRBD1
cdr3_aa: CASSQGTGGGQPQHF
cdr3_nt: TGTGCCAGCAGCCAAGGGACAGGGGGCGGCCAGCCCCAGCATTTT

v_call: TRBV20-1
j_call: TRBJ1-2
clone_size: once
d_call: TRBD1
cdr3_aa: CSAGKTGQGAYGYTF
cdr3_nt: TGCAGTGCTGGAAAAACGGGACAGGGGGCCTATGGCTACACCTTC

v_call: TRBV30
j_call: TRBJ1-4
clone_size: many
d_call: TRBD1
cdr3_aa: CAWSLDRGKLFF
cdr3_nt: TGTGCCTGGAGTTTGGACAGGGGGAAACTGTTTTTT

v_call: TRBV9
j_call: TRBJ1-5
clone_size: few
d_call: TRBD1
cdr3_aa: CASSPGQVDQPQHF
cdr3_nt: TGTGCCAGCAGCCCCGGACAGGTCGATCAGCCCCAGCATTTT

v_call: TRBV4-2
j_call: TRBJ1-1
clone_size: few
d_call: TRBD1
cdr3_aa: CASSPQGEDNTEAFF
cdr3_nt: TGTGCCAGCAGCCCACAGGGGGAGGACAACACTGAAGCTTTCTTT

v_call: TRBV29-1
j_call: TRBJ1-1
clone_size: few
d_call: -
cdr3_aa: CSVSPGDAEAFF
cdr3_nt: TGCAGCGTTTCTCCAGGGGACGCTGAAGCTTTCTTT

v_call: TRBV7-2
j_call: TRBJ2-7
clone_size: many
d_call: -
cdr3_aa: CASSLGSVIDSYEQYF
cdr3_nt: TGTGCCAGCAGCTTAGGATCCGTAATTGACTCCTACGAGCAGTACTTC

v_call: TRBV5-6
j_call: TRBJ2-5
clone_size: few
d_call: TRBD1
cdr3_aa: CASSWWTGLKVQETQYF
cdr3_nt: TGTGCCAGCAGCTGGTGGACAGGGCTAAAAGTGCAAGAGACCCAGTACTTC

v_call: TRBV18
j_call: TRBJ2-1
clone_size: few
d_call: -
cdr3_aa: CASSRKGGGDPYNEQFF
cdr3_nt: TGTGCCAGCTCACGCAAAGGCGGGGGCGATCCCTACAATGAGCAGTTCTTC

v_call: TRBV30
j_call: TRBJ1-1
clone_size: -
d_call: -
cdr3_aa: CAWSRALNTEAFF
cdr3_nt: TGTGCCTGGAGCAGGGCTTTGAACACTGAAGCTTTCTTT

v_call: TRBV13
j_call: TRBJ2-5
clone_size: -
d_call: TRBD1
cdr3_aa: CASGQAQYF
cdr3_nt: TGTGCCAGTGGACAGGCCCAGTACTTC

v_call: TRBV5-1
j_call: TRBJ1-1
clone_size: many
d_call: -
cdr3_aa: CASSLEGGVVAFF
cdr3_nt: TGCGCCAGCAGCTTGGAGGGTGGGGTGGTTGCTTTCTTT

v_call: TRBV3-1
j_call: TRBJ1-1
clone_size: many
d_call: -
cdr3_aa: CASSPQGGSATEAFF
cdr3_nt: TGTGCCAGCAGCCCCCAAGGGGGGTCGGCCACTGAAGCTTTCTTT

v_call: TRBV4-2
j_call: TRBJ1-2
clone_size: few
d_call: TRBD1
cdr3_aa: CASSQESQGAGSGYGYTF
cdr3_nt: TGTGCCAGCAGCCAAGAGTCACAGGGGGCCGGGTCTGGCTATGGCTACACCTTC

v_call: TRBV5-5
j_call: TRBJ2-7
clone_size: few
d_call: -
cdr3_aa: CASSQSGEQYF
cdr3_nt: TGTGCCAGCAGCCAGTCAGGGGAGCAGTACTTC

v_call: TRBV6-5
j_call: TRBJ2-7
clone_size: few
d_call: TRBD1
cdr3_aa: CASSWTGSTYEQYF
cdr3_nt: TGTGCCAGCAGCTGGACAGGGTCAACCTACGAGCAGTACTTC

v_call: TRBV11-2
j_call: TRBJ2-7
clone_size: many
d_call: -
cdr3_aa: CASSSSGTPYEQYF
cdr3_nt: TGTGCCAGCAGCTCATCCGGGACTCCCTACGAGCAGTACTTC

v_call: TRBV30
j_call: TRBJ1-1
clone_size: many
d_call: -
cdr3_aa: CAWGQNTEAFF
cdr3_nt: TGTGCCTGGGGACAGAACACTGAAGCTTTCTTT

v_call: TRBV9
j_call: TRBJ2-6
clone_size: -
d_call: -
cdr3_aa: CASRNMTGTAGANVLTF
cdr3_nt: TGTGCCAGCAGGAACATGACAGGAACAGCTGGGGCCAACGTCCTGACTTTC

v_call: TRBV20-1
j_call: TRBJ2-7
clone_size: -
d_call: TRBD1
cdr3_aa: CSARSGDRIYEQYF
cdr3_nt: TGCAGTGCTAGATCCGGGGACAGAATCTACGAGCAGTACTTC

v_call: TRBV28
j_call: TRBJ2-5
clone_size: -
d_call: TRBD1
cdr3_aa: CASSPGQGRRETQYF
cdr3_nt: TGTGCCAGCAGTCCCGGACAGGGAAGACGAGAGACCCAGTACTTC

v_call: TRBV28
j_call: TRBJ1-2
clone_size: many
d_call: -
cdr3_aa: CASTAGGYTF
cdr3_nt: TGTGCCAGCACCGCCGGAGGCTACACCTTC

v_call: TRBV27
j_call: TRBJ2-7
clone_size: many
d_call: TRBD1
cdr3_aa: CASSSHPGGHREQYF
cdr3_nt: TGTGCCAGCAGTTCCCACCCAGGGGGCCATCGAGAGCAGTACTTC

v_call: TRBV28
j_call: TRBJ1-2
clone_size: many
d_call: -
cdr3_aa: CASNAEGGNYGYTF
cdr3_nt: TGTGCCAGCAATGCAGAGGGGGGGAACTATGGCTACACCTTC

v_call: TRBV7-3
j_call: TRBJ2-2
clone_size: -
d_call: -
cdr3_aa: CASRTRNTGELFF
cdr3_nt: TGTGCCAGCAGGACAAGAAACACCGGGGAGCTGTTTTTT

v_call: TRBV20-1
j_call: TRBJ1-4
clone_size: many
d_call: TRBD1
cdr3_aa: CSAKDLQGASPDEKLFF
cdr3_nt: TGCAGTGCAAAGGACCTACAGGGGGCGTCCCCTGATGAAAAACTGTTTTTT

v_call: TRBV10-3
j_call: TRBJ2-5
clone_size: -
d_call: -
cdr3_aa: CAISELAETQYF
cdr3_nt: TGTGCCATCAGTGAGCTCGCGGAGACCCAGTACTTC

v_call: TRBV3-1
j_call: TRBJ2-3
clone_size: many
d_call: TRBD2
cdr3_aa: CASRDPSGGPTDTQYF
cdr3_nt: TGTGCCAGCAGGGACCCGTCGGGGGGGCCGACAGATACGCAGTATTTT

v_call: TRBV18
j_call: TRBJ1-4
clone_size: -
d_call: -
cdr3_aa: CASSPRRLSEWEKLFF
cdr3_nt: TGTGCCAGCTCACCAAGGCGACTTTCCGAGTGGGAAAAACTGTTTTTT

v_call: TRBV30
j_call: TRBJ1-1
clone_size: many
d_call: -
cdr3_aa: CAWTPMNTEAFF
cdr3_nt: TGTGCCTGGACCCCCATGAACACTGAAGCTTTCTTT

v_call: TRBV10-3
j_call: TRBJ1-5
clone_size: many
d_call: -
cdr3_aa: CAISEPNQPQHF
cdr3_nt: TGTGCCATCAGTGAGCCCAATCAGCCCCAGCATTTT

v_call: TRBV28
j_call: TRBJ1-1
clone_size: -
d_call: -
cdr3_aa: CASSFFGTENTEAFF
cdr3_nt: TGTGCCAGCAGTTTCTTCGGGACGGAGAACACTGAAGCTTTCTTT

v_call: TRBV18
j_call: TRBJ1-5
clone_size: few
d_call: TRBD1
cdr3_aa: CASRTRKTGWDQPQHF
cdr3_nt: TGTGCCAGCCGCACGAGAAAGACAGGGTGGGATCAGCCCCAGCATTTT

v_call: TRBV14
j_call: TRBJ1-1
clone_size: -
d_call: -
cdr3_aa: CASNRKLNTEAFF
cdr3_nt: TGTGCCAGCAATCGTAAGCTGAACACTGAAGCTTTCTTT

v_call: TRBV11-2
j_call: TRBJ2-7
clone_size: many
d_call: -
cdr3_aa: CASSLSQGTYEQYF
cdr3_nt: TGTGCCAGCAGCTTGTCTCAGGGAACCTACGAGCAGTACTTC

v_call: TRBV6-1
j_call: TRBJ1-2
clone_size: -
d_call: -
cdr3_aa: CASSGSLSPRGYGYTF
cdr3_nt: TGTGCCAGCAGTGGCTCGCTTAGTCCGAGAGGCTATGGCTACACCTTC

v_call: TRBV10-3
j_call: TRBJ2-7
clone_size: many
d_call: -
cdr3_aa: CAISEGGSEQYF
cdr3_nt: TGTGCCATCAGTGAGGGGGGGTCCGAGCAGTACTTC

v_call: TRBV28
j_call: TRBJ2-7
clone_size: many
d_call: -
cdr3_aa: CASSSPRRGTGVYEQYF
cdr3_nt: TGTGCCAGCAGTTCCCCCAGGAGGGGGACGGGGGTATACGAGCAGTACTTC

v_call: TRBV5-4
j_call: TRBJ2-1
clone_size: many
d_call: -
cdr3_aa: CASSFGTLNEQFF
cdr3_nt: TGTGCCAGCAGCTTCGGGACTCTAAATGAGCAGTTCTTC

v_call: TRBV18
j_call: TRBJ2-5
clone_size: -
d_call: TRBD1
cdr3_aa: CASSPPGTGQETQYF
cdr3_nt: TGTGCCAGCTCACCACCTGGGACAGGGCAAGAGACCCAGTACTTC

v_call: TRBV20-1
j_call: TRBJ2-3
clone_size: many
d_call: TRBD2
cdr3_aa: CSARDGQRGGINTDTQYF
cdr3_nt: TGCAGTGCTAGAGATGGCCAGCGGGGGGGCATAAACACAGATACGCAGTATTTT

v_call: TRBV7-3
j_call: TRBJ2-3
clone_size: many
d_call: TRBD2
cdr3_aa: CASSLTGGGTDTQYF
cdr3_nt: TGTGCCAGCAGCTTAACGGGAGGGGGCACAGATACGCAGTATTTT

v_call: TRBV29-1
j_call: TRBJ2-7
clone_size: few
d_call: -
cdr3_aa: CSVWRESGNEQYF
cdr3_nt: TGCAGCGTCTGGAGAGAGTCCGGGAACGAGCAGTACTTC

v_call: TRBV7-8
j_call: TRBJ2-7
clone_size: few
d_call: -
cdr3_aa: CASSVPEGGYEQYF
cdr3_nt: TGTGCCAGCAGCGTCCCCGAGGGGGGCTACGAGCAGTACTTC

v_call: TRBV3-1
j_call: TRBJ2-5
clone_size: once
d_call: -
cdr3_aa: CAPRAPYGETQYF
cdr3_nt: TGTGCCCCTAGGGCCCCATACGGGGAGACCCAGTACTTC

v_call: TRBV12-3/TRBV12-4
j_call: TRBJ2-1
clone_size: -
d_call: TRBD2
cdr3_aa: CASSLRFSWLTGTSGGMDNEQFF
cdr3_nt: TGTGCCAGCAGTCTCCGTTTTTCGTGGCTTACCGGGACTAGCGGGGGAATGGACAATGAGCAGTTCTTC

v_call: TRBV20-1
j_call: TRBJ1-5
clone_size: -
d_call: TRBD1
cdr3_aa: CSAGTGGRGRNQPQHF
cdr3_nt: TGCAGTGCCGGGACAGGGGGTCGGGGCCGCAATCAGCCCCAGCATTTT

v_call: TRBV9
j_call: TRBJ2-3
clone_size: few
d_call: -
cdr3_aa: CASSVNRRAATDTQYF
cdr3_nt: TGTGCCAGCAGCGTAAATCGACGGGCCGCTACAGATACGCAGTATTTT

v_call: TRBV2
j_call: TRBJ1-2
clone_size: few
d_call: -
cdr3_aa: CASSEEPGVYGYTF
cdr3_nt: TGTGCCAGCAGTGAGGAACCCGGGGTCTATGGCTACACCTTC